This T cell receptor (beta chain) is drawn from a study of shared clonotypes between healthy human individuals. Across the whole study: Each donor's CD4 naive and CD4 memory cells filled three plates apiece, CD8 naive two, and CD8 memory one. General observations from the study: Generation probabilities were higher for clonotypes shared across all four sorted-subset donors than for unshared ones. Sharing of clonotypes among donors was expected to vary with sequencing depth.

Trimming took 0 bases from V and 7 from J, leaving 19 bases between them. Germline CDR1 MGHRA, CDR2 YSYEKL. This CDR3 is 17 amino acids long. On this clone: The antigen remains undetermined.

Here immunoSEQ multiplex PCR was the method, and the copy in TCRdb shows in-frame clones only, minus some. Of approximately 1.5 million clones detected, around 98% appear once; the ten largest clones hold 0.4% to 0.55%. Material: naive CD4+ T cells sorted from blood. Subset meaning: CD45RA+ positively selected. The TCR comes from a young man in good health. The chain is built from TRBV4-1 and TRBJ2-1, with D possibly called TRBD1 or TRBD2 (6 bases each). The CDR3 spells CASSQDGRSGQINEQFF. The CDR3 DNA reads as TGCGCCAGCAGCCAAGATGGTCGTAGCGGACAGATTAATGAGCAGTTCTTC.